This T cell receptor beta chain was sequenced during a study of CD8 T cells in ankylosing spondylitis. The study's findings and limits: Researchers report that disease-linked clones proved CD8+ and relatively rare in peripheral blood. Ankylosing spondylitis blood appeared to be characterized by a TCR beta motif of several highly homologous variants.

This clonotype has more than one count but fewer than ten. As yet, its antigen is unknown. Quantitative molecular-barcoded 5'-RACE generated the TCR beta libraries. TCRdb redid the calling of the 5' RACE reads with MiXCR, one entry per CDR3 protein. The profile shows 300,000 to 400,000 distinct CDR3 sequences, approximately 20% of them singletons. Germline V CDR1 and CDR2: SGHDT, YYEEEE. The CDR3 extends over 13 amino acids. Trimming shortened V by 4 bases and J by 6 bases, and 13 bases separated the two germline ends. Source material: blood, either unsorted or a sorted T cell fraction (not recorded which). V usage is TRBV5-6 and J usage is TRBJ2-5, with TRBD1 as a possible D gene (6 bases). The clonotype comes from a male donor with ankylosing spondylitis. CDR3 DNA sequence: TGTGCCAGCAGCGGGCTTGGGGGCAAGACCCAGTACTTC. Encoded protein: CASSGLGGKTQYF. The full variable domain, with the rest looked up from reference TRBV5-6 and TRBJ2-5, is DAGVTQSPTHLIKTRGQQVTLRCSPKSGHDTVSWYQQALGQGPQFIFQYYEEEERQRGNFPDRFSGHQFPNYSSELNVNALLLGDSALYLCASSGLGGKTQYFGPGTRLLVL.